The clone carrying this TCR beta chain has more than one count but fewer than ten. Its antigen is not identified. This entry is derived from a study of Ad26.COV2.S vaccination and SARS-CoV-2 variants. Study findings and constraints: The study found similar non-spike TCR breadth in vaccine and placebo recipients. Spike-specific TCR breadth in vaccine recipients exceeded that seen in placebo recipients. After vaccination, reports described spike-specific CD8+ and CD4+ T cell responses as showing substantial breadth.

Here immunoSEQ multiplex PCR was the method, and the copy in TCRdb shows in-frame clones only, minus some. The sample lists around 370,000 clones, about 90% occurring once. The CDR3 totals 11 residues. The V and J ends lost 1 base and 12 bases respectively, with 7 bases between them. The germline CDR1 and CDR2 sequences are SGHTA and FQGNSA. V gene TRBV7-2 combines with J gene TRBJ2-1; D is unresolved. Source: peripheral blood, taken after recovery from COVID-19. This receptor was obtained from a human donor who had recovered from COVID-19. CDR3 region: CASSLEWGQFF. The CDR3 bases are TGTGCCAGCAGCTTAGAGTGGGGGCAGTTCTTC.